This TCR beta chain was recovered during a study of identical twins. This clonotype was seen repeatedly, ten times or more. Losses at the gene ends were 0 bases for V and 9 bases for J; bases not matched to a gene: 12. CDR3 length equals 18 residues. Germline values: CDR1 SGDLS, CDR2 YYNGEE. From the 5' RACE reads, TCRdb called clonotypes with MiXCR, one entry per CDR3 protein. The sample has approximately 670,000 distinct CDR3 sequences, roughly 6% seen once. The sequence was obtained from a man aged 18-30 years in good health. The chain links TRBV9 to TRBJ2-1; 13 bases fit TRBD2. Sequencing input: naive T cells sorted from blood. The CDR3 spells CASSVGVSIGLAGAEQFF. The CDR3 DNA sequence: TGTGCCAGCAGCGTAGGCGTCTCGATCGGACTAGCGGGAGCTGAGCAGTTCTTC.